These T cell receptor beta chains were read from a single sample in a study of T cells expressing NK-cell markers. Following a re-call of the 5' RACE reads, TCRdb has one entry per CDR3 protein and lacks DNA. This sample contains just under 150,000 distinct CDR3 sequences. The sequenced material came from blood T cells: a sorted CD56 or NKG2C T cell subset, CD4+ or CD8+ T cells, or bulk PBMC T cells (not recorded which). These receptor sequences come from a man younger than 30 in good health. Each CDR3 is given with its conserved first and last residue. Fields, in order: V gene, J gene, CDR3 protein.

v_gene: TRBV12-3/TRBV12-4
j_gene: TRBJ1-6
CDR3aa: CASSLALSPLHF

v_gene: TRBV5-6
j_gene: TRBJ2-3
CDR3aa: CASSYPGADTQYF

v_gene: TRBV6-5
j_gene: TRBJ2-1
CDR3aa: CASSYSMTSDRYNEQFF

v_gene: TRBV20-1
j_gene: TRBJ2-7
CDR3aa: CSARDFSGRAKSYEQYF

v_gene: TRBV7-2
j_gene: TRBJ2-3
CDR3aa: CASSGQTSGRADTQYF

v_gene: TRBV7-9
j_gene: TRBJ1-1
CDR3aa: CASSPESDTEAFF

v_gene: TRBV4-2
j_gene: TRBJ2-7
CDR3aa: CASSQETPGTGFGEQYF

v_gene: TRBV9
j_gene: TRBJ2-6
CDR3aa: CASSVGQGSSGANVLTF

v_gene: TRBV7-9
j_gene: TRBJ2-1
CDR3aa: CASSPYQRMHEQFF

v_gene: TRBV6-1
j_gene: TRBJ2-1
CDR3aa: CASNKRKAGGPVEQFF

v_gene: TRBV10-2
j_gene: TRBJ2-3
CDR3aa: CASSEGTSGKYTQYF

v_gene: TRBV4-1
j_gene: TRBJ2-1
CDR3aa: CASSEGLEYNEQFF

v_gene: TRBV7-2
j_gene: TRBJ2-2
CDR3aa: CASSLERPYTGELFF

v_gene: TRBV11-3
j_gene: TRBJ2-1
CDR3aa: CASSNQQGYNEQFF

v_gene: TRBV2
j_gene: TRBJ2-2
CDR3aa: CASSEARSGSVSGELFF

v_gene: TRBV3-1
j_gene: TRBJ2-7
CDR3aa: CASSHLADTYEQYF

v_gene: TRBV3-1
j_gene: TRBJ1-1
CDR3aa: CASSQDGRGDTEAFF

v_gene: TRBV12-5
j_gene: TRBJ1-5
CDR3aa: CASGDESNQPQHF

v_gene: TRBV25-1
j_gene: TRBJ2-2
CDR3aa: CASSDDQLRFGELFF

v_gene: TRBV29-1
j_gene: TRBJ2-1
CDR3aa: CSVPDSHNEQFF

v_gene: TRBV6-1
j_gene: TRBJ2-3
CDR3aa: CASSTHGTDTQYF

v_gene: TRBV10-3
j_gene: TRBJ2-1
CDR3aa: CAINGLAGAPGNEQFF

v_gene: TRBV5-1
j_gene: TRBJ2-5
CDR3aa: CASKTTEMQETQYF

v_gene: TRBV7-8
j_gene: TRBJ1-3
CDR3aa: CASSKGQGSGNTIYF

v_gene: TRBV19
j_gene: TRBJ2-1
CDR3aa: CASNSAGGPFNEQFF

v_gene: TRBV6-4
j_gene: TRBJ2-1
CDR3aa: CASSEGGGQFF

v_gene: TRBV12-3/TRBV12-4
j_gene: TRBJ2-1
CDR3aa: CASRLVQGEQFF

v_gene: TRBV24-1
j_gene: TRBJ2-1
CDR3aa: CATSDSGGLNEQFF

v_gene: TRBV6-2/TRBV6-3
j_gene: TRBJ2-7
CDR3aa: CASSQTIKDYEQYF

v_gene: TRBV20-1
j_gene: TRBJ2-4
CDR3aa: CSARSGLDKNIQYF

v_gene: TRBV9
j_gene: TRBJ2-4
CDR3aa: CASSVGGGLAKNIQYF

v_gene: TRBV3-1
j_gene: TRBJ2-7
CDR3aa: CASSPSRDSYEQYF

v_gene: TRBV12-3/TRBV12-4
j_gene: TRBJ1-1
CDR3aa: CASSPGAATEAFF

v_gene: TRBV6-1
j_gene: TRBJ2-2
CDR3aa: CAGGTSLTGGELFF

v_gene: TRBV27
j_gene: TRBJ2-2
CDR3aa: CASSLGINRELFF

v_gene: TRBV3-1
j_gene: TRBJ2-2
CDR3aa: CASSQDVNTGELFF

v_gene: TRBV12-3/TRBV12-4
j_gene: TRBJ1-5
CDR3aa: CASRDMGQGNDQPQHF

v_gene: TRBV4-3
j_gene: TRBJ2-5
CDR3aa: CASSQTGVQETQYF

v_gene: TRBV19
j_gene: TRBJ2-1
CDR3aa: CASSIPPLGDEQFF

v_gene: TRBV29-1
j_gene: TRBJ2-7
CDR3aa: CSVETRGGLYEQYF

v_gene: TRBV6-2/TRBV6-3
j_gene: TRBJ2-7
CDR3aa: CATEGSDEQYF